This T cell receptor (beta chain) comes out of a study of blood T cell repertoires in COVID-19. The overall study: COVID-19 samples, acute and convalescent, were from the United States, Italy and Spain. Nucleic acid was either cDNA or gDNA, and it came from T cells, B-cell-depleted T cells, or PBMCs.

Source study methods: It was from reference gene primer amplification that nucleated cell counts were estimated. Here immunoSEQ multiplex PCR was the method, and the copy in TCRdb shows in-frame clones only, minus some. The V and J calls and clone size are taken from that table; D and trimming were inferred from the DNA. Here the sample spans about 39,000 clones, approximately 90% being singletons. The CDR3 sequence is 13 residues long. Germline V gives CDR1 GTSNPN, CDR2 SVGIG (reference sequence). The V end lost 7 bases, the J end lost 1 base, and 11 bases lay between the germline ends. The chain is built from TRBV30 and TRBJ2-1; the D is unclear. Input material: peripheral blood. The sequence was collected from a human donor in a cohort sampled during active COVID-19. The CDR3 nucleotides read TGTGCCTCCGCTCCCCGGTCCTACAATGAGCAGTTCTTC. Amino acid sequence: CASAPRSYNEQFF.